This TCR beta chain was documented in a study of cytomegalovirus exposure and HLA in healthy donors. Use of 60 Vbeta and 13 Jbeta primers characterized the PCR. Sequencing was performed with immunoSEQ multiplex PCR; in TCRdb, only in-frame clones are kept and a portion is missing. The sample has approximately 160,000 clones; roughly 80% are singletons. The sample taken for sequencing was PBMCs. The receptor's source is a man aged 18 to 35 in good health and CMV-seronegative.

The CDR3 protein is CASSPAGTGGSPLHF. The CDR3 region has the DNA TGCGCCAGCAGCCCGGCCGGGACAGGGGGGTCACCCCTCCACTTT. This rearrangement joins TRBV4-1 to TRBJ1-6, with 11 nucleotides matching TRBD1. The CDR3 loop spans 15 amino acids. Per the germline V gene, CDR1 is MGHRA and CDR2 is YSYEKL. The junction had 6 bases not matched to a gene; V was cut back by 4 bases and J by 10 bases.